The 13 T cell receptor beta chains below were found in one sample sequenced in a study of blood T cell repertoires in COVID-19. Repertoires were generated with immunoSEQ multiplex PCR, while TCRdb's copy carries only in-frame clones and drops some. The sample consists of about 88,000 clones, roughly nine tenths of them appearing once. Material for sequencing was peripheral blood. These TCRs come from a man between 60 and 75 years old with acute or convalescent COVID-19.

The chain combines TRBV7-2 with TRBJ2-1; 8 positions agree with TRBD2. The germline V gene has CDR1 SGHTA and CDR2 FQGNSA. The CDR3 has 15 residues. With V trimmed by 2 bases and J by 3 bases, 3 bases remained unmatched. The CDR3 nucleotides are TGTGCCAGCAGCTTAAGAGCGGGAGTCTACAATGAGCAGTTCTTC. Translated: CASSLRAGVYNEQFF.

With respect to this clone: The identical CDR3 is also encoded by other nucleotide sequences in the sample. This chain links TRBV5-1 with TRBJ2-1; possible D gene TRBD2, 6 bases. The CDR3 consists of 13 residues. The germline V gene has CDR1 SGHRS and CDR2 YFSETQ. V dropped 1 base and J dropped 7 bases, with 9 bases sitting between them. CDR3 bases: TGCGCCAGCAGCTTGACTGGGGGGAATGAGCAGTTCTTC. Protein product: CASSLTGGNEQFF. Drawing the rest from reference TRBV5-1 and TRBJ2-1, the complete variable domain is KAGVTQTPRYLIKTRGQQVTLSCSPISGHRSVSWYQQTPGQGLQFLFEYFSETQRNKGNFPGRFSGRQFSNSRSEMNVSTLELGDSALYLCASSLTGGNEQFFGPGTRLTVL.

The chain is built from TRBV2 and TRBJ1-2; TRBD1 matches 10 bases. The CDR3 sequence is 14 residues long. CDR1 and CDR2 from the germline V gene are SNHLY and FYNNEI. With V trimmed by 6 bases and J by 3 bases, 4 bases remained unmatched. The CDR3 DNA reads TGTGCCAGCAGGGGGGGACAGGGGCACTATGGCTACACCTTC. It translates to CASRGGQGHYGYTF.

The V call is TRBV27, the J call TRBJ2-1; no reliable D call. Trimming left V 6 bases short and J 6 bases short, with 18 bases between. CDR1 and CDR2 from the germline V gene are MNHEY and SMNVEV (reference sequence). This CDR3 is built from 15 residues. The DNA of the CDR3 is TGTGCCAGCAGCCACGTACCTAGTCGGATCAATGAGCAGTTCTTC. Translating gives CASSHVPSRINEQFF.

This chain links TRBV10-3 with TRBJ1-2; TRBD1 aligns across 7 bases. There are 15 residues in the CDR3. Per germline, CDR1 ENHRY and CDR2 SYGVKD. V gave up 9 bases and J gave up 8 bases; unmatched junction bases: 18. This chain's CDR3 is CAITKGQLSGTGYTF. CDR3 nucleotides: TGTGCCATAACAAAGGGACAGCTCAGTGGGACCGGCTACACCTTC.

This chain links TRBV5-1 with TRBJ2-7, with 9 bases matching TRBD1. The length of the CDR3 is 15 residues. The germline V gene encodes CDR1 SGHRS and CDR2 YFSETQ. Trimming at V came to 3 bases and at J to 6 bases, leaving 10 bases not matched to a gene. CDR3 loop: CASSSGQGRLLEQYF. CDR3 nucleotides: TGCGCCAGCAGCTCCGGACAGGGGAGGCTACTCGAGCAGTACTTC.

This clone was counted between two and nine times. V usage is TRBV7-8 and J usage is TRBJ2-2, with TRBD1 identical over 8 bases. Trimming took 5 bases from V and 1 from J; bases not matched to a gene: 18. The CDR3 covers 20 residues. CDR1 SGHVS and CDR2 FQNEAQ come from the germline V gene. The CDR3: CASSPTDRGQLTWNTGELFF. The CDR3 nucleotides read TGTGCCAGCAGCCCAACAGACAGGGGCCAGCTTACATGGAACACCGGGGAGCTGTTTTTT.

The rearrangement uses TRBV2 and TRBJ1-5, with a weak D call TRBD1 (6 bases). From germline, CDR1 is SNHLY and CDR2 FYNNEI. The CDR3 totals 14 residues. Between the trimmed V and J ends, which lost 6 bases and 7 bases, there was a span of 16 bases. The DNA for the CDR3 is TGTGCCAGCAGCCTCCGGGACACGGGCCAGCCCCAGCATTTT. Amino acids: CASSLRDTGQPQHF.

The chain combines TRBV12-3 or TRBV12-4 with TRBJ1-1; D is unresolved. The CDR3 extends over 13 amino acids. Trimming took off 3 bases at V and 5 bases at J, with 10 bases between the two ends. The CDR3 spells CASSFGGGTEAFF. CDR3 sequence (DNA): TGTGCCAGCAGTTTCGGTGGAGGGACTGAAGCTTTCTTT.

The chain uses TRBV6-2 or TRBV6-3 and TRBJ1-1; the match to TRBD1 covers 7 bases. Germline CDR1 is MNHEY and CDR2 is SVGEGT. The trim removed 5 bases at V and 1 base at J, leaving 1 base unmatched. This CDR3 has 13 residues. The CDR3 loop reads CASSGQANTEAFF. The DNA for the CDR3 is TGTGCCAGCAGTGGACAGGCGAACACTGAAGCTTTCTTT.

V usage is TRBV27 and J usage is TRBJ2-7, with D unclear. The CDR3 runs to 13 residues. The germline CDR1 and CDR2 sequences are MNHEY and SMNVEV (reference sequence). Trimming left V 4 bases short and J 3 bases short, with 10 bases between. CDR3 DNA sequence: TGTGCCAGCAGTTCCCGGGTCAACTACGAGCAGTACTTC. It codes for CASSSRVNYEQYF.

J is TRBJ2-2 and V is TRBV28; no definite D call. The CDR3 is made up of 16 amino acids. V dropped 4 bases and J dropped 4 bases, with 16 bases sitting between them. Per germline, CDR1 MDHEN and CDR2 SYDVKM. The DNA for the CDR3 is TGTGCCAGCAGTTCCCGAAAGGTCCCGGGCACCGGGGAGCTGTTTTTT. Protein sequence: CASSSRKVPGTGELFF.

This chain links TRBV5-4 with TRBJ2-7; D gene ambiguous. CDR1 is SGHNT and CDR2 is YYREEE in the germline V gene (reference sequence). CDR3 length: 12 residues. Trimming pared 4 bases from V and 3 bases from J, leaving 8 bases between. CDR3 DNA: TGTGCCAGCAGCCCCAATAGCTACGAGCAGTACTTC. Translation: CASSPNSYEQYF.